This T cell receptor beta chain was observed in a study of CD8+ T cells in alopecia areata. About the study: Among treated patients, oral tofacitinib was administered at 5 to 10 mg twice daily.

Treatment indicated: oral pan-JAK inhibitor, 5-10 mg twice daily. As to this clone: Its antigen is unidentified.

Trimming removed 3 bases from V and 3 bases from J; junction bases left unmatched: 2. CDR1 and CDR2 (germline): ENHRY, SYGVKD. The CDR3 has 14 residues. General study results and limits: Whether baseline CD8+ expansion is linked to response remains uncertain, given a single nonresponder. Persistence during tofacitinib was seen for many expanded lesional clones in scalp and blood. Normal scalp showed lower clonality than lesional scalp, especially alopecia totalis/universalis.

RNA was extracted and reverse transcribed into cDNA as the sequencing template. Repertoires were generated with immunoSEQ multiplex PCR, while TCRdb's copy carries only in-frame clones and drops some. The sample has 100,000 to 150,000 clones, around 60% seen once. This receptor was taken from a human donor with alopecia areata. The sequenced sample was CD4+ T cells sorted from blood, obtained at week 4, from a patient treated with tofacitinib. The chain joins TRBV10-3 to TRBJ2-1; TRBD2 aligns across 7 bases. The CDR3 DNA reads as TGTGCCATCAGTGATCGCGGGGGCTACAATGAGCAGTTCTTC. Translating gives CAISDRGGYNEQFF.